The clone carrying this TCR beta chain has just a few counts. What it recognizes is unknown. The data originate from a study of a mutant IDH1 vaccine in newly diagnosed glioma. CDR3 length equals 14 residues. Germline V CDR1 and CDR2: MNHNS, SASEGT. Unmatched junction bases numbered 0, after V lost 3 bases and J lost 2 bases. Profiled with immunoSEQ multiplex PCR; TCRdb holds only in-frame clones, not every one. The profile shows some 38,000 clones, roughly 82% of them singletons. Time point: week 47, end of study. The investigators gave 300 ug of mutant IDH1 20-mer peptide in each vaccine dose, together with topical imiquimod. Weeks 1, 3, 5, 7, 11, 15, 19 and 23 were when patients received their eight vaccinations. Diagnosis in the donors showed new WHO grade 3 or 4 astrocytomas that were IDH1-mutant and ATRX-lost.

The chain combines TRBV6-1 with TRBJ2-7; 11 bases match TRBD1. This receptor was taken from a man aged 40-49 years with glioma. The material sequenced was PBMCs, taken from a glioma patient whose treatment included an IDH1 peptide vaccine. The chain's CDR3 is CASSEDRGPYEQYF. CDR3 sequence (DNA): TGTGCCAGCAGTGAGGACAGGGGGCCCTACGAGCAGTACTTC.